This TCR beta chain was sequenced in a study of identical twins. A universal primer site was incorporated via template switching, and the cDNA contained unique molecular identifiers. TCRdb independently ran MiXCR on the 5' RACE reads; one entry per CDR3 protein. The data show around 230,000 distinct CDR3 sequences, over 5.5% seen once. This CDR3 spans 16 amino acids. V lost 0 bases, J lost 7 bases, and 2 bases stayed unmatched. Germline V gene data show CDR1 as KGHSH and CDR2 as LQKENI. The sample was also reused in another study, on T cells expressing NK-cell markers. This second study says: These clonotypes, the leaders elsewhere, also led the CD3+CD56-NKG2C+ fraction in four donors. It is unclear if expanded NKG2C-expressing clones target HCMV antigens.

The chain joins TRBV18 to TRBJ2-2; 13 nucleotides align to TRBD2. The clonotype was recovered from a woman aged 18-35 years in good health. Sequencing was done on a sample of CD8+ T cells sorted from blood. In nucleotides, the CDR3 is TGTGCCAGCTCACCACCGGGACTAGCGGGAAACGGGGAGCTGTTTTTT. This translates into CASSPPGLAGNGELFF.